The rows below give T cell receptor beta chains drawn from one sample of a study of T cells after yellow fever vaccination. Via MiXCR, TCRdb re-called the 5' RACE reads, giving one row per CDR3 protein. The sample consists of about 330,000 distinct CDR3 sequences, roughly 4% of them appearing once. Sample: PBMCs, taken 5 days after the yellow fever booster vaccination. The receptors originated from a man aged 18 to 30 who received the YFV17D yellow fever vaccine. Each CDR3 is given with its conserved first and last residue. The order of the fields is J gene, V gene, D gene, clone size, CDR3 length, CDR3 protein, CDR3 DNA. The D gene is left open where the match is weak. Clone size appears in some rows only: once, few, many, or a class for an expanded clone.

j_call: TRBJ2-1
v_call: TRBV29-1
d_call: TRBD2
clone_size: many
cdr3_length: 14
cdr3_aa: CSVDALAGNNEQFF
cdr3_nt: TGCAGCGTTGACGCCCTAGCGGGGAACAATGAGCAGTTCTTC

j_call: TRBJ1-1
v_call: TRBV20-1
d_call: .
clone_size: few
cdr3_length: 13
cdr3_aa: CSARPDDNTEAFF
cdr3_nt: TGCAGTGCTAGACCAGACGACAACACTGAAGCTTTCTTT

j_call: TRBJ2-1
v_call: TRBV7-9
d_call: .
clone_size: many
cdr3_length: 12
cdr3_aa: CASSLGVSEQFF
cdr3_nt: TGTGCCAGCAGCTTGGGAGTCAGTGAGCAGTTCTTC

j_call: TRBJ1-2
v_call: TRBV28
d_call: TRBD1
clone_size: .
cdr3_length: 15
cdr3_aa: CASSLRGPPRLGYTF
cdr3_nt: TGTGCCAGCAGTCTCAGGGGGCCGCCCCGGCTTGGCTACACCTTC

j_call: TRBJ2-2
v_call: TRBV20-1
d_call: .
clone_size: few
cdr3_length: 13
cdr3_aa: CSATAPNTGELFF
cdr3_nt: TGCAGTGCTACGGCTCCGAACACCGGGGAGCTGTTTTTT

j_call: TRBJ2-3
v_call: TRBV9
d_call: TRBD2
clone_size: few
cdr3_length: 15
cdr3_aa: CASSVASGGTDTQYF
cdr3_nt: TGTGCCAGCAGCGTAGCCAGCGGGGGCACAGATACGCAGTATTTT

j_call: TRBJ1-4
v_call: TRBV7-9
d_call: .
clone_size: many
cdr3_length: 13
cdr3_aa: CASSPQGSSRGYF
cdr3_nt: TGTGCCAGCAGCCCCCAAGGGTCCTCTCGGGGGTATTTT

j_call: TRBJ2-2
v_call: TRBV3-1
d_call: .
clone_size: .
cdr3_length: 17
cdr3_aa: CASSQVPAGANTGELFF
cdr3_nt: TGTGCCAGCAGCCAAGTTCCCGCAGGGGCGAACACCGGGGAGCTGTTTTTT

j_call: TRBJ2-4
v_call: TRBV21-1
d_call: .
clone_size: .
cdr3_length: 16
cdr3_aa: CASSKTSIGAKNIQYF
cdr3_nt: TGTGCCAGCAGCAAAACCTCGATCGGGGCCAAAAACATTCAGTACTTC

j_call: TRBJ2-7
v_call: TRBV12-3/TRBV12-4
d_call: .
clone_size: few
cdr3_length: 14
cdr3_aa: CASSLRQGVYEQYF
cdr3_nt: TGTGCCAGCAGTTTAAGGCAGGGAGTATACGAGCAGTACTTC

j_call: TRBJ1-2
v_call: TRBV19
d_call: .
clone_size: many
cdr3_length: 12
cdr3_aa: CASSRATYGYTF
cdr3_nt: TGTGCCAGTAGTAGGGCAACGTACGGCTACACCTTC

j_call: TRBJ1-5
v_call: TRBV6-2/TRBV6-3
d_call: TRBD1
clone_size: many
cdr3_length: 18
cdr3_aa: CASSYYPWTGAFNQPQHF
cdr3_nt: TGTGCCAGCAGTTATTACCCTTGGACAGGGGCTTTCAATCAGCCCCAGCATTTT

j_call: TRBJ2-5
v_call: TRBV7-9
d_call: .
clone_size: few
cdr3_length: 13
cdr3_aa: CASGQGSIETQYF
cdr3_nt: TGTGCCAGCGGTCAGGGGAGTATCGAGACCCAGTACTTC

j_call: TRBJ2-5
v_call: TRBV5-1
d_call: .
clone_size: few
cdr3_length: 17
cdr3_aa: CASSIGPLIMPKETQYF
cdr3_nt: TGCGCCAGCAGCATTGGGCCCCTTATCATGCCAAAGGAGACCCAGTACTTC

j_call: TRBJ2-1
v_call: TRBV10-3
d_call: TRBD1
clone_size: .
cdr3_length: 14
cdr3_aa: CAISGGQAYNEQFF
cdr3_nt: TGTGCCATCAGTGGCGGACAGGCCTACAATGAGCAGTTCTTC

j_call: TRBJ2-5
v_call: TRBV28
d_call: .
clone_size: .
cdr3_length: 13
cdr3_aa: CASSFGGRETQYF
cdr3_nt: TGTGCCAGCTCCTTCGGGGGACGAGAGACCCAGTACTTC

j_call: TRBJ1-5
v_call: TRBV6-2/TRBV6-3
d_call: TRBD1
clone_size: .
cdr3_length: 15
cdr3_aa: CASSSGGAGNQPQHF
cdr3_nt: TGTGCCAGCAGCTCAGGGGGGGCAGGGAATCAGCCCCAGCATTTT

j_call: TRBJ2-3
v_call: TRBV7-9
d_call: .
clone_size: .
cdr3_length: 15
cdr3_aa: CALSDWGRVTDTQYF
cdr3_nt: TGTGCCCTCAGCGATTGGGGACGGGTCACAGATACGCAGTATTTT

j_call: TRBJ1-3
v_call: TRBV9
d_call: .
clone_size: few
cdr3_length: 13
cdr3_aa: CASSFSDRNTIYF
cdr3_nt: TGTGCCAGCAGCTTCAGCGACCGAAACACCATATATTTT

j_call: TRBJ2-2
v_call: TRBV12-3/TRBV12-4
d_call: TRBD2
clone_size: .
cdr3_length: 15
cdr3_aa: CASSLDGGVTGELFF
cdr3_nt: TGTGCCAGCAGTTTAGACGGGGGGGTCACCGGGGAGCTGTTTTTT

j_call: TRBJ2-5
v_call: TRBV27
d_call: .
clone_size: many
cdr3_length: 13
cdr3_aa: CASSLGGGAPQYF
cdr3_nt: TGTGCCAGCAGTTTAGGGGGCGGGGCGCCCCAGTACTTC

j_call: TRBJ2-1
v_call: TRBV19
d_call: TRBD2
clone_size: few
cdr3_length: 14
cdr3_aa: CASSMRLAGGQQFF
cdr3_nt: TGTGCCAGTAGTATGCGATTAGCGGGGGGCCAACAGTTCTTC

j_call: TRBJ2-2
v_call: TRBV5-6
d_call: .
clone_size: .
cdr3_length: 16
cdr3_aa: CASSLWYTPNTGELFF
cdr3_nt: TGTGCCAGCAGCTTGTGGTATACTCCTAACACCGGGGAGCTGTTTTTT

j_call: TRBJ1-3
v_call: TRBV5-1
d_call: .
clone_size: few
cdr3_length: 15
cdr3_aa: CASSRTGGSGNTIYF
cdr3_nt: TGCGCCAGCAGCAGGACCGGGGGCTCTGGAAACACCATATATTTT

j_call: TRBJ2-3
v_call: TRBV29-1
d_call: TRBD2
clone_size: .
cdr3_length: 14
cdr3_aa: CSVAGTSSTDTQYF
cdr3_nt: TGCAGCGTGGCCGGGACTAGCAGCACAGATACGCAGTATTTT

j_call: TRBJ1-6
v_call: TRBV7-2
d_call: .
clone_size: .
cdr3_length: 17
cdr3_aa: CASSRTAGGTYNSPLHF
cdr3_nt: TGTGCCAGCAGCCGAACGGCGGGGGGAACCTATAATTCACCCCTCCACTTT

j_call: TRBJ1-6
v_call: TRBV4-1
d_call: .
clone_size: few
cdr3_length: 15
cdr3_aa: CASSHNTAYNSPLHF
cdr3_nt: TGCGCCAGCAGCCACAATACAGCCTATAATTCACCCCTCCACTTT

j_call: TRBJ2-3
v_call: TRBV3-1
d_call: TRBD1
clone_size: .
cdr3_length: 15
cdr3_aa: CASSLGQGTTDTQYF
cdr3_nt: TGTGCCAGCAGCCTCGGACAGGGAACCACAGATACGCAGTATTTT

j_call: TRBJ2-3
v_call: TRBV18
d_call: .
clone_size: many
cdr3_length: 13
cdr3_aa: CASRSGGADTQYF
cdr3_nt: TGTGCCAGTCGGTCCGGGGGCGCGGATACGCAGTATTTT

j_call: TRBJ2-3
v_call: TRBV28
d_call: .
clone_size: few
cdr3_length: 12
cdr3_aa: CASSFGSFAPQF
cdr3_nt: TGTGCCAGCAGTTTTGGCAGCTTCGCCCCCCAATTT

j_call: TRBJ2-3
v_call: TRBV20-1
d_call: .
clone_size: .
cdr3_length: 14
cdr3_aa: CSATDQGTTDTQYF
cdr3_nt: TGCAGTGCTACCGACCAGGGGACGACAGATACGCAGTATTTT

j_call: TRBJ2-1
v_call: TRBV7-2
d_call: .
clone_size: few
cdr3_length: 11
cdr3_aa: CASSFYREQFF
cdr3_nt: TGTGCCAGCAGCTTTTATCGGGAGCAGTTCTTC

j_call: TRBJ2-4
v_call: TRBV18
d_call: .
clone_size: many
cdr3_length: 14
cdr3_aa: CASSPSPTANIQYF
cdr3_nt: TGTGCCAGCTCACCCTCCCCGACAGCCAACATTCAGTACTTC

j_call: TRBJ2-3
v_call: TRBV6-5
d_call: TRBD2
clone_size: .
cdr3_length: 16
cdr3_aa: CASSYLAGGVTDTQYF
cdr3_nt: TGTGCCAGCAGTTACCTAGCGGGGGGGGTAACAGATACGCAGTATTTT

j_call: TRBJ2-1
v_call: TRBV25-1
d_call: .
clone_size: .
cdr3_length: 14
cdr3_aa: CASSETSYSNEQFF
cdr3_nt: TGTGCCAGCAGTGAAACTAGTTACTCCAATGAGCAGTTCTTC

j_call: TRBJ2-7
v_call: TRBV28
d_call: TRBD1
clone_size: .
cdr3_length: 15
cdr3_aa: CASSNGGTGGHEQYF
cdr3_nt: TGTGCCAGCAGTAATGGGGGTACAGGGGGCCACGAGCAGTACTTC

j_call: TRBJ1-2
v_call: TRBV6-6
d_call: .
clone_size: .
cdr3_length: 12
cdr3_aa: CASTPRDYGYTF
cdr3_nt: TGTGCCAGCACCCCCAGGGACTATGGCTACACCTTC

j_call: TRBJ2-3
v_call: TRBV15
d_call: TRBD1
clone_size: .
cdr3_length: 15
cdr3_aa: CATSSGTASTDTQYF
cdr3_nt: TGTGCCACCAGCAGCGGGACAGCTAGCACAGATACGCAGTATTTT

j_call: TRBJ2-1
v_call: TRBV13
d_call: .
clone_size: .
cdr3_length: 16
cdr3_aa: CASSSLAERAYNEQFF
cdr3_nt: TGTGCCAGCAGCTCGTTAGCGGAGAGGGCCTACAATGAGCAGTTCTTC

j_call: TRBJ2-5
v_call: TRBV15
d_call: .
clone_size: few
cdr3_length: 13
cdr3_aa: CATSREQWETQYF
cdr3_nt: TGTGCCACCAGCAGAGAACAGTGGGAGACCCAGTACTTC